This TCR beta chain was sequenced during a study of cytomegalovirus exposure and HLA in healthy donors. Study conclusions and caveats: The study listed roughly 160 cytomegalovirus-associated TCR beta chains.

On this clone itself: Its antigen is not identified.

It was with 60 Vbeta and 13 Jbeta primers that the PCR ran. In the authors' methods: An analysis that came later counted some 80 million unique TCR beta chains, approximately 10 million shared. Profiling relied on immunoSEQ multiplex PCR, and the TCRdb table lists in-frame clones only, not all of them. For V, J and clone size, that table is used; D and trimming come from the DNA. In the table there are some 150,000 clones, around 79% of which are singletons. Germline V gene sequence: CDR1 MDHEN, CDR2 SYDVKM. The V end lost 3 bases, the J end lost 6 bases, and 14 bases lay between the germline ends. There are 14 residues in the CDR3.

This TCR derives from a man aged 40-49 years in good health and CMV-seronegative. The specimen was PBMCs. This chain joins TRBV28 and TRBJ1-1; weak D call: TRBD1 (5 bases). The CDR3: CASSFGGRGSEAFF. The CDR3 region has the DNA TGTGCCAGCAGTTTCGGGGGGAGAGGGTCTGAAGCTTTCTTT.